This T cell receptor (beta chain) was sequenced during a study of blood T cell repertoires in COVID-19. Study-wide background: Samples of COVID-19 (acute and convalescent) were obtained from the United States, Italy and Spain. Sample material is recorded as cDNA or gDNA derived from T cells, B-cell-depleted T cells, or PBMCs.

In the original workflow: Amplifying reference gene primers gave estimates of nucleated cell counts. The table came from immunoSEQ multiplex PCR; TCRdb's copy has only in-frame clones and leaves some out. The V and J calls and clone size come from that table; D and trimming were worked out from the DNA. The sample holds roughly 160,000 clones; about 90% are singletons and the top ten take about 6.5%. Participant age was roughly 18 to 90 years, and participants resided in 25 or so US areas. There are 13 residues in the CDR3. The germline gives CDR1 GTSNPN, CDR2 SVGIG (reference sequence). Trimming pared 2 bases from V and 5 bases from J, leaving 12 bases between.

The clonotype originates from a woman in her forties or fifties who had recovered from COVID-19. The V and J genes are TRBV30 and TRBJ1-2; unclear D gene. The sample consisted of PBMCs or T cells enriched from blood (not recorded which). The CDR3 loop is CAWSLPGLYGYTF. The CDR3 DNA sequence: TGTGCCTGGAGTTTGCCGGGTTTATATGGCTACACCTTC.